This paragraph covers one T cell receptor beta chain sequence. This sample stems from a study of T cell repertoires in cytomegalovirus infection. The CDR3 has 12 residues. Trimming removed 6 bases from V and 8 bases from J, with 13 bases in between. Per germline, CDR1 MNHGY and CDR2 SAAAGT. TCRdb called the reads again in MiXCR, with one record for every CDR3 protein. There are fewer than 300,000 distinct CDR3 sequences in the sample; roughly 26% occur only once, and about 15% lies in the top ten. Sequenced input: PBMCs. The chain combines TRBV6-8 with TRBJ1-2, with no clear D. The clonotype comes from a human donor in good health (CMV status not recorded). Some clones in this sample may be carry-over from other donors' samples. The CDR3 sequence is CASSQLVGGYTF. CDR3 bases: TGTGCCAGCAGCCAGTTAGTGGGAGGCTACACCTTC.